The 10 T cell receptor beta chains below were found in one sample sequenced in a study of blood T cell repertoires in COVID-19. Assay used: immunoSEQ multiplex PCR; TCRdb lists only in-frame clones, some missing. The table has roughly 200,000 clones, roughly four fifths seen once. Material: PBMCs or T cells enriched from blood (not recorded which). These receptors were taken from a middle-aged man who had recovered from COVID-19.

This clone has a handful of counts. This chain uses TRBV7-9 with TRBJ1-1, with D possibly being TRBD1 (5 bases). The CDR3 totals 15 residues. Trimming stripped 2 bases from V and 1 base from J, with 11 bases between. Germline V lookup: CDR1 SEHNR, CDR2 FQNEAQ (reference sequence). CDR3 DNA sequence: TGTGCCAGCAGCTTATCAGGGTTACGGAACACTGAAGCTTTCTTT. Its translation is CASSLSGLRNTEAFF. Based on the CDR3 plus reference TRBV7-9 and TRBJ1-1, the full variable domain is DTGVSQNPRHKITKRGQNVTFRCDPISEHNRLYWYRQTLGQGPEFLTYFQNEAQLEKSRLLSDRFSAERPKGSFSTLEIQRTEQGDSAMYLCASSLSGLRNTEAFFGQGTRLTVV.

The CDR3 here is CASSQRDRDTQYF. CDR3 nucleotide sequence: TGTGCCAGCAGCCAGAGGGACAGGGATACGCAGTATTTT. V gene TRBV3-1 (or the pseudogene TRBV3-2) combines with J gene TRBJ2-3; 8 nucleotides match TRBD1. Germline CDR1 and CDR2: LGHDT and YNNKEL (reference sequence). The V gene end was trimmed by 3 bases and the J gene end by 6 bases; junction bases not matched to a gene: 2. The CDR3 covers 13 residues.

The chain uses TRBV7-9 and TRBJ1-5; tentatively, D is TRBD1 (5 bases). Deletions cut 5 bases from V and 1 base from J, with 15 bases between. Germline CDR1 is SEHNR and CDR2 is FQNEAQ (reference sequence). The CDR3 has 16 residues. CDR3 in DNA: TGTGCCAGCAGCCCCTACGCCCAGGGAAGCAATCAGCCCCAGCATTTT. Its translation is CASSPYAQGSNQPQHF.

The chain couples TRBV1 to TRBJ2-5; TRBD2 reflects the table's D call only, with no check against the DNA. TRBV1 corresponds to a pseudogene. The CDR3 is made up of 15 amino acids. The CDR3 coding sequence is TGCACCAGCAGCCCTAGCGGGAGGCCCAAAGAGACCCAGTACTTC. This translates into CTSSPSGRPKETQYF.

The rearrangement links TRBV5-1 to TRBJ1-3; D unresolved. This CDR3 is 14 amino acids long. The germline gives CDR1 SGHRS, CDR2 YFSETQ. The V end lost 4 bases, the J end lost 3 bases, and 11 bases lay between the germline ends. The CDR3 DNA sequence: TGCGCCAGCAGCGTCACCGGGGATGGAAACACCATATATTTT. Translating it yields CASSVTGDGNTIYF.

The V call is TRBV4-3, the J call TRBJ1-4; D remains unclear. The ends were cut back, 0 bases at V and 8 bases at J, with 13 bases in the middle. The germline CDR1 and CDR2 sequences are LGHNA and YSLEER. This CDR3 is 15 amino acids long. CDR3 sequence: CASSQDTTMREKLFF. In DNA form, the CDR3 reads TGCGCCAGCAGCCAAGATACCACGATGCGGGAAAAACTGTTTTTT.

This chain joins TRBV7-9 and TRBJ1-1, with TRBD1 matching over 11 bases. This CDR3 contains 13 residues. Per the germline V gene, CDR1 is SEHNR and CDR2 is FQNEAQ (reference sequence). V shed 5 bases, J shed 10 bases, and the junction held 6 bases outside the gene matches. As DNA, the CDR3 is TGTGCCAGCAGCGGACAGGGGGCGAGTAGAGCTTTCTTT. Amino acid sequence: CASSGQGASRAFF. The entire variable domain, with the rest obtained from reference TRBV7-9 and TRBJ1-1, is as follows: DTGVSQNPRHKITKRGQNVTFRCDPISEHNRLYWYRQTLGQGPEFLTYFQNEAQLEKSRLLSDRFSAERPKGSFSTLEIQRTEQGDSAMYLCASSGQGASRAFFGQGTRLTVV.

This chain joins TRBV5-1 and TRBJ2-2; D is possibly TRBD2 (6 bases). CDR1 and CDR2 (germline): SGHRS, YFSETQ. The V end lost 4 bases, the J end lost 3 bases, and 13 bases lay between the germline ends. The CDR3 is made up of 15 amino acids. In DNA form, the CDR3 reads TGCGCCAGCAGCCAATCGGGACTTCACACCGGGGAGCTGTTTTTT. Encoded protein: CASSQSGLHTGELFF. Based on the CDR3 plus reference TRBV5-1 and TRBJ2-2, the full variable domain is KAGVTQTPRYLIKTRGQQVTLSCSPISGHRSVSWYQQTPGQGLQFLFEYFSETQRNKGNFPGRFSGRQFSNSRSEMNVSTLELGDSALYLCASSQSGLHTGELFFGEGSRLTVL.

The chain joins TRBV4-3 to TRBJ1-6; TRBD1 is a possible D gene (5 bases). Germline assignment: CDR1 LGHNA and CDR2 YSLEER. This CDR3 is 17 amino acids long. The ends were cut back, 0 bases at V and 9 bases at J, with 18 bases in the middle. CDR3 region: CASSQDAGDPSLSPLHF. As DNA, the CDR3 is TGCGCCAGCAGCCAAGATGCGGGGGACCCCAGCCTTTCACCCCTCCACTTT.

This chain uses TRBV6-4 with TRBJ2-2; D is possibly TRBD2 (6 bases). V lost 2 bases and J 4 bases, leaving 14 bases between the germline ends. CDR1 is MRHNA and CDR2 is SNTAGT in the germline V gene. The CDR3 contains 16 residues. The CDR3 DNA follows: TGTGCCAGCAGTGACGAAGGCGGGAAGGGCACCGGGGAGCTGTTTTTT. This translates into CASSDEGGKGTGELFF.